This T cell receptor beta chain was retrieved from a study of OX40 agonist ivuxolimab in advanced cancers. Between the trimmed V and J ends, which lost 6 bases and 3 bases, there was a span of 19 bases. CDR3 length: 16 residues. The V gene's germline CDR1 is LNHDA and CDR2 SQIVND (reference sequence). TCRdb keeps only in-frame clones here, not all; method: immunoSEQ multiplex PCR. The sample yields some 60,000 clones, under 85% seen once. Details on this clone: Antigen specificity is unknown.

Study results and limitations: Expanded clones belonging to CD8+ T cells outnumbered, on average, those of CD4+.

The TCR comes from an adult with an advanced solid tumor such as melanoma, head and neck, liver or kidney cancer. This rearrangement joins TRBV19 to TRBJ2-3; D perhaps matches TRBD2 (5 bases). The source material was CD4+ or CD8+ T cells sorted from blood, sampled in a trial of the OX40 agonist ivuxolimab. CDR3 protein: CASSRTGFVETDTQYF. The CDR3 DNA sequence: TGTGCCAGTAGCAGGACTGGGTTCGTGGAAACAGATACGCAGTATTTT.